This TCR beta chain emerged from a study of T-cell memory formation after mild COVID-19. Study-level findings and limits: CD8+ contracting clones occupied EMRA, while CD4+ ones occupied mainly CM and EM.

One entry per CDR3 protein, called by TCRdb with MiXCR from the 5' RACE reads. Found here are around 99,000 distinct CDR3 sequences, over 13% of them singletons; the top ten hold under 45%. The CDR3 has 14 amino acids. The V segment lost 6 bases and the J segment 5 bases; nucleotides outside the gene matches: 8. A word on this clonotype: The antigen is unknown.

Sample: PBMCs or a T cell subset sorted from them (not recorded which). This chain links TRBV12-3 or TRBV12-4 with TRBJ1-2; 8 bases fit TRBD1. The receptor's source is a man aged 18 to 29 who had mild COVID-19 (a few samples of this study predate the infection). Cell type and time point are not known. CDR3 DNA sequence: TGTGCCAGCAGCCCAGGGGGCGGGGGGTATGGCTACACCTTC. Its translation is CASSPGGGGYGYTF.